This TCR beta chain was retrieved from a study of blood T cell repertoires in COVID-19. Overall study: Samples taken during acute and convalescent COVID-19 were collected in the United States, Italy and Spain. T cells, B-cell-depleted T cells, or PBMCs supplied cDNA or gDNA.

Authors' data handling: It was from reference gene primer amplification that nucleated cell counts were estimated. The method was immunoSEQ multiplex PCR; TCRdb's version includes in-frame clones alone and lacks a portion of them. The V and J calls and the clone size are those of that table, but D and trimming were determined from the DNA. Among around 180,000 clones, 80% were seen once, and the ten largest hold about 6.5%. Germline V lookup: CDR1 SNHLY, CDR2 FYNNEI. V lost 5 bases to trimming and J lost 0 bases; unmatched junction nucleotides: 4. The CDR3 contains 15 residues. The sample consisted of peripheral blood. The V and J genes are TRBV2 and TRBJ1-5, with 7 nucleotides matching TRBD1. The TCR sequence derives from a man between 65 and 85 years old with active or convalescent COVID-19. Here the CDR3 reads CASSSGQTSNQPQHF. CDR3 DNA: TGTGCCAGCAGTTCGGGACAGACTAGCAATCAGCCCCAGCATTTT.